This entry lists 25 T cell receptor beta chains sequenced from one sample in a study of regulatory T cells in long-lasting Graves disease. Noted time point: newly diagnosed GD, antithyroid drugs for less than 3 months. PBMC-derived RNA was used for the TCR library. According to the study, TCR beta libraries were built with iRepertoire HTBI primers and CDR3-region Arm-PCR. Via MiXCR, TCRdb re-called the multiplex PCR reads, giving one row per CDR3 protein. Of around 460,000 distinct CDR3 sequences listed, 12% to 15% were seen once; the top ten hold around a sixth. These same records also appear under a second study, on T cells in Graves' hyperthyroidism and ophthalmopathy.

The sequencing used peripheral blood mononuclear cells (PBMCs), collected at new diagnosis, from a patient treated with antithyroid drugs. These receptors came from a woman between 50 and 59 years old with Graves disease.

With regard to this clonotype: A much larger clonotype is one base distant, so this may be a read error. V gene TRBV2 combines with J gene TRBJ2-5, with D perhaps matching TRBD2 (6 bases). This CDR3 is 18 amino acids long. V shed 5 bases and J shed 11 bases, with 33 bases lying between them. Germline CDR1 reads SNHLY; CDR2 reads FYNNEI. CDR3 bases: TGTGCCAGCAGTTTTTTGGTAGCGGAGGGGAGCATCCACAATGAGCAGTACTTC. Residues: CASSFLVAEGSIHNEQYF.

This clonotype showed up many times. The rearrangement uses TRBV27 and TRBJ2-3; TRBD2 aligns across 9 bases. Looked up from germline, CDR1 is MNHEY and CDR2 is SMNVEV (reference sequence). The CDR3 contains 17 residues. The V and J ends lost 0 bases and 3 bases, in that order; junction bases with no gene match: 7. This CDR3 is CASSLSDFLAGTDTQYF. The DNA for the CDR3 is TGTGCCAGCAGTTTATCGGATTTCCTAGCGGGGACAGATACGCAGTATTTT.

This clonotype was seen repeatedly, ten times or more. The rearrangement joins TRBV29-1 to TRBJ1-1; no clear D gene. Germline assignment: CDR1 SQVTM and CDR2 ANQGSEA. The CDR3 is 13 residues long. Trimming pared 3 bases from V and 2 bases from J, leaving 10 bases between. In DNA, the CDR3 is TGCAGCGTTGAGCTAGCCATAAACACTGAAGCTTTCTTT. Its translation: CSVELAINTEAFF.

This clonotype turned up a few times. This chain joins TRBV5-1 and TRBJ1-1; D might be TRBD1 (5 bases). The V end was cut by 3 bases, the J end by 7 bases, with 13 bases between. Germline V lookup: CDR1 SGHRS, CDR2 YFSETQ. There are 13 residues in the CDR3. The CDR3 reads CASSSLGTSEAFF. The CDR3 DNA reads as TGCGCCAGCAGCTCACTGGGGACCAGTGAAGCTTTCTTT.

The chain links TRBV11-3 to TRBJ2-1; 8 bases are shared with TRBD2. The V and J ends lost 3 bases and 5 bases, in that order; junction bases with no gene match: 3. Looked up from germline, CDR1 is SGHNT and CDR2 is YENEEA. This CDR3 has 14 amino acids. The CDR3 bases are TGTGCCAGCAGCTTTAGCGGGAATAACAATGAGCAGTTCTTC. Its translation: CASSFSGNNNEQFF.

At least ten counts were recorded for this clonotype. The chain employs TRBV5-4 and TRBJ2-7, with a possible D match to TRBD1 (6 bases). Trimming took off 4 bases at V and 4 bases at J, with 15 bases between the two ends. Germline V gives CDR1 SGHNT, CDR2 YYREEE (reference sequence). The CDR3 has 14 amino acids. The CDR3, as DNA: TGTGCCAGCAGCCCACAGGGAATGGGGTACGAGCAGTACTTC. Translating gives CASSPQGMGYEQYF.

Comments on this clonotype: This may come from a read error, since a much larger clone is one base off. CDR3 region: CASSSVDGEQFF. CDR3 sequence (DNA): TGTGCCAGCAGTTCGGTTGATGGTGAGCAGTTCTTC. The chain links TRBV28 to TRBJ2-1; no clear D gene. Germline CDR1 reads MDHEN; CDR2 reads SYDVKM. V was pared by 4 bases and J by 9 bases, with 10 bases between. This CDR3 contains 12 residues. The complete variable domain, with remaining parts taken from reference TRBV28 and TRBJ2-1, reads DVKVTQSSRYLVKRTGEKVFLECVQDMDHENMFWYRQDPGLGLRLIYFSYDVKMKEKGDIPEGYSVSREKKERFSLILESASTNQTSMYLCASSSVDGEQFFGPGTRLTVL.

A few counts support this clonotype. This chain joins TRBV10-3 and TRBJ2-1, with D possibly being TRBD1 (6 bases). V was clipped by 6 bases and J by 7 bases, with 10 bases between them. In germline, CDR1 is ENHRY, CDR2 SYGVKD. This CDR3 region has 12 residues. In DNA, the CDR3 is TGTGCCATCAGACCCACAGGGAATGAGCAGTTCTTC. Encoded protein: CAIRPTGNEQFF.

The chain employs TRBV4-1 and TRBJ2-3; a weak D match, TRBD2 (5 bases). The V gene lost 1 base and the J gene lost 4 bases, with 9 bases spanning the gap. The CDR3 has 14 residues. The germline V gene encodes CDR1 MGHRA and CDR2 YSYEKL. The chain's CDR3 is CASSQGARADTQYF. The DNA for the CDR3 is TGCGCCAGCAGCCAAGGGGCGAGGGCAGATACGCAGTATTTT.

The CDR3 here is CASRRLGWGNNSPLHF. In nucleotides, the CDR3 is TGTGCCAGCAGACGCCTGGGTTGGGGGAATAATTCACCCCTCCACTTT. The chain couples TRBV11-2 to TRBJ1-6; a weak D match, TRBD1 (5 bases). Germline-derived CDR1 and CDR2 are SGHAT and FQNNGV. The CDR3 is made up of 16 amino acids. Trimming cost V 6 bases and J 5 bases, with 17 bases left between them.

This clonotype was observed many times. The chain employs TRBV9 and TRBJ2-5, with D perhaps given as TRBD1 or TRBD2 (5 bases each). Germline-derived CDR1 and CDR2 are SGDLS and YYNGEE. The CDR3 contains 13 residues. V lost 3 bases, J lost 1 base, and 7 bases lay in between. CDR3 DNA: TGTGCCAGCAGCGCCGGGACCCAAGAGACCCAGTACTTC. The encoded protein is CASSAGTQETQYF.

There are a few counts of this clonotype. Since the CDR3 does not end with the conserved phenylalanine or tryptophan, this likely comes from a read error. The chain is built from TRBV6-1 and TRBJ1-5; D is unclear. This CDR3 comprises 13 residues. Per the germline V gene, CDR1 is MNHNS and CDR2 is SASEGT. Trimming left V 6 bases short and J 0 bases short, with 6 bases between. CDR3 loop: CASSLNSNQPQHL. DNA of the CDR3: TGTGCCAGCAGCCTTAATAGCAATCAGCCCCAGCATCTT.

This chain connects TRBV5-1 to TRBJ2-5; 7 bases are shared with TRBD2. The junction had 18 bases not matched to a gene; V was cut back by 0 bases and J by 4 bases. Per the germline V gene, CDR1 is SGHRS and CDR2 is YFSETQ. This CDR3 is built from 19 residues. This chain's CDR3 is CASSLEPLSSGPPRETQYF. CDR3 nucleotides: TGCGCCAGCAGCTTGGAGCCCCTCTCTAGCGGCCCTCCCAGAGAGACCCAGTACTTC.

This clonotype was seen many times. One end of the junction is discordant with germline, which a read error may explain. This chain joins TRBV11-3 and TRBJ2-2; 7 bases are a match to TRBD1. CDR1 and CDR2 (germline): SGHNT, YENEEA. The CDR3 covers 15 residues. The CDR3 protein is CASSLDREHTGELFF. The CDR3 DNA reads TGTGCCAGCAGCCTAGACAGGGAACACACCGGGGAGCTGTTTTTT.

This clonotype was observed a handful of times. The CDR3 carries no conserved terminal phenylalanine or tryptophan, so it likely arises from a read error. The chain joins TRBV6-2 or TRBV6-3 to TRBJ2-2; D unresolved. Trimming cost V 2 bases and J 2 bases, with 9 bases left between them. This CDR3 contains 15 residues. Germline CDR1 is MNHEY and CDR2 is SVGEGT. Here the CDR3 DNA reads TGTGCCAGCAGTTACGGTGGCAGAAACACCGGGGAGCTGTTTCTT. Translating it yields CASSYGGRNTGELFL.

The chain has TRBV4-1 and TRBJ2-7, with TRBD2 as a possible D gene (6 bases). Germline CDR1 and CDR2: MGHRA and YSYEKL. The length of the CDR3 is 15 residues. The V end was cut by 1 base, the J end by 4 bases, with 14 bases between. The CDR3 DNA reads TGCGCCAGCAGCCAAGTGACTAGTGGTGATTACGAGCAGTACTTC. Protein product: CASSQVTSGDYEQYF.

This clonotype has a handful of counts. V usage is TRBV7-6 and J usage is TRBJ2-7, with TRBD2 identical over 11 bases. Germline CDR1 reads SGHVS; CDR2 reads FNYEAQ. V shed 5 bases, J shed 6 bases, and the junction held 9 bases outside the gene matches. This CDR3 contains 15 residues. In DNA, the CDR3 is TGTGCCAGCAGCGCTTTAGCGGGAGGGTCTAGCGAGCAGTACTTC. Translated: CASSALAGGSSEQYF.

This clonotype was seen many times. The chain employs TRBV12-3 or TRBV12-4 and TRBJ2-1, with D possibly being TRBD1 or TRBD2 (5 bases each). Trimming took off 3 bases at V and 8 bases at J, with 8 bases between the two ends. CDR3 size: 12 residues. DNA of the CDR3: TGTGCCAGCAGTTTCCGAGGGGATGAGCAGTTCTTC. This codes for CASSFRGDEQFF.

As for this clonotype: A much bigger clone sits one base away, suggesting this may be a read error. The genes are TRBV28 and TRBJ2-7, with TRBD2 identical over 9 bases. Germline lookup yields CDR1 MDHEN and CDR2 SYDVKM. V was pared by 2 bases and J by 7 bases, with 18 bases of the junction left unmatched. This CDR3 has 18 amino acids. In DNA, the CDR3 is TGTGCCAGCAGTTTACCGGTTAGGCGGGAGGGCCCTTTTGATGAGCAGTACTTC. Its translation: CASSLPVRREGPFDEQYF. Looking up the rest from reference TRBV28 and TRBJ2-7 gives the full variable domain: DVKVTQSSRYLVKRTGEKVFLECVQDMDHENMFWYRQDPGLGLRLIYFSYDVKMKEKGDIPEGYSVSREKKERFSLILESASTNQTSMYLCASSLPVRREGPFDEQYFGPGTRLTVT.

A few counts support this clonotype. This chain joins TRBV6-2 or TRBV6-3 and TRBJ2-4, with TRBD1 identical over 8 bases. CDR1 and CDR2 (germline): MNHEY, SVGEGT. This CDR3 spans 15 amino acids. V was pared by 6 bases and J by 3 bases, with 7 bases of the junction left unmatched. CDR3 sequence reads: CASRARQGYKNIQYF. The CDR3 region has the DNA TGTGCCAGCAGGGCCAGACAGGGGTACAAAAACATTCAGTACTTC.

This clonotype was detected many times. The CDR3 reads CASDGGGWVSGNTIYF. CDR3 DNA sequence: TGTGCTAGTGATGGCGGGGGTTGGGTCTCTGGAAACACCATATATTTT. The chain employs TRBV12-5 and TRBJ1-3, with D possibly matching TRBD1 (5 bases). CDR1 is LGHNT, CDR2 FRNRAP, per germline. The CDR3 length is 16 residues. The V end lost 7 bases, the J end lost 0 bases, and 16 bases lay between the germline ends.

At least ten counts were recorded for this clonotype. CDR3 nucleotide sequence: TGTGCCAGCAAGAGGGACAGGGATACAACTAATGAAAAACTGTTTTTT. Residues: CASKRDRDTTNEKLFF. The gene calls are TRBV6-1 and TRBJ1-4, with 9 bases lining up with TRBD1. The CDR3 consists of 16 residues. Germline V gene lookup returns CDR1 MNHNS and CDR2 SASEGT. Unmatched junction bases numbered 6, after V lost 7 bases and J lost 0 bases.

This clonotype was picked up a small number of times. This chain links TRBV5-1 with TRBJ2-5; unclear D gene. Germline CDR1 reads SGHRS; CDR2 reads YFSETQ. This CDR3 has 14 amino acids. Trimming shortened V by 0 bases and J by 2 bases, and 8 bases separated the two germline ends. CDR3 DNA: TGCGCCAGCAGCTTGGCCGTCGGGCAAGAGACCCAGTACTTC. It encodes CASSLAVGQETQYF.

This clonotype has a count of ten or more. The chain links TRBV7-8 to TRBJ1-1, with D unresolved. Trimming removed 2 bases at V and 3 bases at J, with 4 bases between. The germline gives CDR1 SGHVS, CDR2 FQNEAQ. This CDR3 spans 12 amino acids. For the CDR3, the DNA is TGTGCCAGCAGCTTAACCTACACTGAAGCTTTCTTT. It codes for CASSLTYTEAFF.

The gene calls are TRBV20-1 and TRBJ2-7; 11 positions match TRBD2. Looked up from germline, CDR1 is DFQATT and CDR2 is SNEGSKA (reference sequence). The CDR3 consists of 15 residues. J was trimmed by 1 base and V by 0 bases; bases with no gene match: 2. The CDR3 nucleotides read TGCAGTGCTAGAGAGACTAGCGGGGCTTCCTACGAGCAGTACTTC. Translated: CSARETSGASYEQYF.